This passage covers 25 T cell receptor beta chains from one sample sequenced in a study of glioma-infiltrating T cells (dated by TCRdb to about 2016). The sequencing machine was an Illumina MiSeq. The iRepertoire nested amplicon-rescue multiplex PCR (arm-PCR) platform was used to amplify TCR alpha and beta CDR3 regions from RNA. TCRdb applied fastp at Q25 and MiXCR to the public reads, then kept only in-frame beta chains. Rows with one shared CDR3 protein collapse into an entry with the most common genes and DNA. The sample includes 300,000 to 450,000 distinct CDR3 sequences, with 41% observed a single time. The ten biggest clones cover around 12% of the sample. Material for sequencing was glioma tissue, nonneoplastic brain tissue, or PBMCs (not recorded which). The receptors were gathered from a human donor with low-grade glioma or glioblastoma, undergoing nonglioma brain surgery, or in good health (not recorded which).

This clonotype was counted ten times or more. The chain couples TRBV6-1 to TRBJ2-7, with a possible D match to TRBD2 (6 bases). CDR3 size: 13 residues. Germline V gene sequence: CDR1 MNHNS, CDR2 SASEGT. V was trimmed by 7 bases and J by 1 base, leaving 11 bases between them. The DNA of the CDR3 is TGTGCCAGCACCCTAGCGCAATCCTACGAGCAGTACTTC. Amino acid sequence: CASTLAQSYEQYF.

The chain couples TRBV7-2 to TRBJ2-7; D perhaps matches TRBD1 (6 bases). Germline-derived CDR1 and CDR2 are SGHTA and FQGNSA. The CDR3 consists of 13 residues. Trimming left V 10 bases short and J 0 bases short, with 13 bases between. The CDR3 region has the DNA TGTGCCACCCGGACAGCTTCCTCCTACGAGCAGTACTTC. Encoded protein: CATRTASSYEQYF.

The rearrangement joins TRBV29-1 to TRBJ1-2; TRBD1 matches at 7 bases. V gave up 8 bases and J gave up 3 bases; unmatched junction bases: 9. Per germline, CDR1 SQVTM and CDR2 ANQGSEA. CDR3 length: 13 residues. The CDR3 DNA follows: TGCAGCAGAATGGGAGGGACAGACTATGGCTACACCTTC. Protein: CSRMGGTDYGYTF.

About this clonotype itself: A much larger clone sits a single nucleotide away, making a read error possible. The conserved phenylalanine or tryptophan is not found at the CDR3 terminus, so this likely reflects a read error. The V and J genes are TRBV20-1 and TRBJ2-1; possible D gene TRBD2, 6 bases. Trimming removed 6 bases from V and 0 bases from J, with 9 bases in between. The CDR3 is made up of 13 amino acids. Germline V gene sequence: CDR1 DFQATT, CDR2 SNEGSKA (reference sequence). The CDR3 region has the DNA TGCAGTGCGGGGCGGGGCTCCTACAATGAGCAGTTCTCC. It encodes CSAGRGSYNEQFS.

The chain couples TRBV27 to TRBJ1-3; TRBD1 matches 10 bases. With 6 bases clipped from V and 0 bases from J, the junction kept 14 bases outside the gene matches. There are 19 residues in the CDR3. Germline V gene data show CDR1 as MNHEY and CDR2 as SMNVEV (reference sequence). DNA of the CDR3: TGTGCCAGCAGAGCTAGGGGACAGGGGACCCTCGCCTCTGGAAACACCATATATTTT. Amino acids: CASRARGQGTLASGNTIYF.

This clonotype was counted between two and nine times. The rearrangement joins TRBV15 to TRBJ2-5; 9 nucleotides line up with TRBD1. V dropped 0 bases and J dropped 5; count of bases not matched to a gene: 4. The CDR3 runs 15 residues. CDR1 and CDR2 (germline): LNHNV, YYDKDF (reference sequence). This CDR3 is CATSRDPGQGETQYF. The CDR3 nucleotides read TGTGCCACCAGCAGAGATCCCGGACAGGGGGAGACCCAGTACTTC.

The CDR3 loop is CASRPGGATEAFF. The CDR3 region has the DNA TGTGCCAGTAGGCCTGGGGGGGCCACTGAAGCTTTCTTT. The V and J genes are TRBV19 and TRBJ1-1, with D possibly matching TRBD1 (6 bases). The CDR3 is made up of 13 amino acids. V lost 6 bases and J 4 bases, leaving 12 bases between the germline ends. Germline-derived CDR1 and CDR2 are LNHDA and SQIVND (reference sequence).

This clonotype was counted between two and nine times. The CDR3 is CASSLGTVLYGYTF. CDR3 DNA sequence: TGTGCCAGCAGCTTAGGGACAGTTTTGTATGGCTACACCTTC. This chain joins TRBV7-2 and TRBJ1-2; D might be TRBD1 (6 bases). This CDR3 contains 14 residues. CDR1 and CDR2 from the germline V gene are SGHTA and FQGNSA. Trimming took 1 base from V and 5 from J, leaving 11 bases between them.

J is TRBJ2-3 and V is TRBV4-3, with TRBD2 matching 8 bases. V trimming: 0 bases; J trimming: 1 base; junction bases outside the gene matches: 12. CDR3 length equals 19 residues. CDR1 LGHNA and CDR2 YSLEER come from the germline V gene. The CDR3 protein is CASSQEGAGGPLGTDTQYF. The CDR3 DNA sequence: TGCGCCAGCAGCCAAGAGGGGGCGGGAGGCCCCTTGGGCACAGATACGCAGTATTTT.

The chain uses TRBV28 and TRBJ1-5; 7 bases fit TRBD1. Trimming took 3 bases from V and 2 from J; bases not matched to a gene: 7. This CDR3 is 16 amino acids long. The germline V gene encodes CDR1 MDHEN and CDR2 SYDVKM. DNA for the CDR3: TGTGCCAGCAGTTTTTTTGGCAGGGGGGGCAATCAGCCCCAGCATTTT. It encodes CASSFFGRGGNQPQHF.

The table lists this clonotype with a few counts. This chain joins TRBV12-3 or TRBV12-4 and TRBJ2-3, with TRBD1 as a possible D gene (8 bases). Trimming left V 6 bases short and J 6 bases short, with 22 bases between. The CDR3 is 16 residues long. The CDR3 loop reads CASSPQKQGGADTQYF. The CDR3 DNA reads as TGTGCCAGCAGCCCCCAGAAACAGGGGGGGGCGGATACGCAGTATTTT.

There are many counts of this clonotype. The rearrangement uses TRBV6-5 and TRBJ2-2, with TRBD1 as a possible D gene (6 bases). V was pared by 0 bases and J by 7 bases, with 18 bases between. The CDR3 loop spans 17 amino acids. Germline CDR1 MNHEY, CDR2 SVGAGI. CDR3 sequence: CASSYSTGFGFGGELFF. The CDR3 DNA sequence: TGTGCCAGCAGTTACTCGACAGGTTTTGGGTTCGGCGGGGAGCTGTTTTTT.

This chain uses TRBV28 with TRBJ2-7; 9 positions match TRBD1. After removal of 8 bases from V and 4 bases from J, the junction contained 6 bases not matched to a gene. Per the germline V gene, CDR1 is MDHEN and CDR2 is SYDVKM. The CDR3 extends over 13 amino acids. Here the CDR3 DNA reads TGTGCCAGCCGGGACAGGGAAGAATACGAGCAGTACTTC. It is translated as CASRDREEYEQYF.

This clonotype was detected ten times or more. The gene calls are TRBV7-9 and TRBJ1-2, with no clear D. V was shortened by 5 bases and J by 3 bases, with 13 bases between the two germline ends. Germline CDR1 reads SEHNR; CDR2 reads FQNEAQ (reference sequence). CDR3 length equals 14 residues. CDR3 region: CASSKTSGDYGYTF. The CDR3 nucleotides read TGTGCCAGCAGCAAGACCAGTGGGGACTATGGCTACACCTTC.

In its sample, this clonotype was seen many times. The J gene is TRBJ1-1, the V gene TRBV28, with 7 bases fitting TRBD1. CDR3 length equals 15 residues. CDR1 is MDHEN, CDR2 SYDVKM, per germline. With 5 bases clipped from V and 3 bases from J, the junction kept 9 bases outside the gene matches. The CDR3 loop reads CASSLTEGADTEAFF. The CDR3 nucleotides are TGTGCCAGCAGTCTCACCGAGGGGGCCGACACTGAAGCTTTCTTT.

The chain joins TRBV27 to TRBJ2-3; 12 bases agree with TRBD2. This CDR3 spans 16 amino acids. CDR1 MNHEY and CDR2 SMNVEV come from the germline V gene (reference sequence). V lost 0 bases to trimming and J lost 4 bases; unmatched junction nucleotides: 2. CDR3: CASSLSPSGRADTQYF. The DNA of the CDR3 is TGTGCCAGCAGTTTATCGCCTAGCGGGAGGGCAGATACGCAGTATTTT.

This clonotype was seen a handful of times. The genes are TRBV4-1 and TRBJ2-1, with D unclear. Germline assignment: CDR1 MGHRA and CDR2 YSYEKL. The CDR3 is 12 residues long. V was cut by 1 base and J by 9 bases, with 7 bases left in between. CDR3 sequence (DNA): TGCGCCAGCAGCCAAGGCGGTGTTGAGCAGTTCTTC. Amino acids: CASSQGGVEQFF.

This clonotype was counted a few times. This chain uses TRBV7-8 with TRBJ1-1, with unresolved D. Per the germline V gene, CDR1 is SGHVS and CDR2 is FQNEAQ. V gave up 5 bases and J gave up 3 bases, with 13 bases separating them. The CDR3 length is 14 residues. CDR3 sequence reads: CASSPRPRDTEAFF. The CDR3 DNA is TGTGCCAGCAGCCCCCGACCGAGGGACACTGAAGCTTTCTTT. The complete variable domain, with remaining parts taken from reference TRBV7-8 and TRBJ1-1, reads GAGVSQSPRYKVAKRGQDVALRCDPISGHVSLFWYQQALGQGPEFLTYFQNEAQLDKSGLPSDRFFAERPEGSVSTLKIQRTQQEDSAVYLCASSPRPRDTEAFFGQGTRLTVV.

Concerning this clonotype itself: This may stem from a read error, because a much larger clone lies one nucleotide away. This chain uses TRBV4-1 with TRBJ2-4; 7 bases fit TRBD1. Germline values: CDR1 MGHRA, CDR2 YSYEKL. The CDR3 length is 14 residues. The CDR3 region has the DNA TGCGCCAGCAGCCAAGAGACAGGGAGTAACATTCAGTGCTTC. Protein: CASSQETGSNIQCF.

This clonotype was recorded at least ten times. The chain recombines TRBV6-1 with TRBJ2-5, with TRBD2 matching over 7 bases. CDR1 MNHNS and CDR2 SASEGT come from the germline V gene. The ends lost 5 bases at V and 1 base at J; junction bases unmatched: 4. The CDR3 is 14 amino acids. CDR3 sequence reads: CASSKGRGQETQYF. The DNA for the CDR3 is TGTGCCAGCAGTAAAGGGAGGGGCCAAGAGACCCAGTACTTC.

This clonotype was counted at least ten times. This chain connects TRBV20-1 to TRBJ2-3, with D tentatively TRBD1 (5 bases). In germline, CDR1 is DFQATT, CDR2 SNEGSKA (reference sequence). The CDR3 length is 16 residues. The germline V and J ends were trimmed by 5 bases and 4 bases, with 22 bases remaining between them. The CDR3 region is CSAARPRQFVADTQYF. DNA of the CDR3: TGCAGTGCTGCCCGGCCCAGACAGTTCGTAGCAGATACGCAGTATTTT.

J is TRBJ2-1 and V is TRBV20-1, with 14 bases matching TRBD2. CDR3 length equals 15 residues. Trimming removed 6 bases from V and 9 bases from J; junction bases left unmatched: 10. Germline V lookup: CDR1 DFQATT, CDR2 SNEGSKA (reference sequence). The CDR3 is CSAGTSGGFTGEQFF. Here the CDR3 DNA reads TGCAGTGCCGGGACTAGCGGGGGATTTACCGGTGAGCAGTTCTTC.

Details on this clonotype: Sequence at one end of the junction differs from germline and may be a read error. The chain recombines TRBV4-2 with TRBJ2-2; 7 nucleotides match TRBD2. CDR1 and CDR2 (germline): LGHNA, YNFKEQ. The CDR3 consists of 16 residues. The CDR3 region is CASSQVQTGGTGELSF. The CDR3 DNA reads TGTGCCAGCAGCCAAGTTCAAACGGGAGGCACCGGGGAGCTGTCTTTT.

This chain links TRBV12-3 or TRBV12-4 with TRBJ2-7, with 8 nucleotides matching TRBD1. Trimming took 7 bases from V and 2 from J; bases not matched to a gene: 16. The CDR3 length is 17 residues. The CDR3 DNA reads TGTGCCAGCACCTTGATTCCCCAAGCAGGGGGCCCCTACGAGCAGTACTTC. Its protein product is CASTLIPQAGGPYEQYF.

Of note for this clonotype: A read error is possible here, since a much larger clone lies one base away. The chain combines TRBV6-1 with TRBJ1-6; tentative D call: TRBD1 (6 bases). The CDR3 is 15 residues long. CDR1 is MNHNS, CDR2 SASEGT, per germline. CDR3 in DNA: TGTGCCAGCAGTGAAGAAAGGGGGGTGGATTCACCCATCCACTTT. Translation gives CASSEERGVDSPIHF.